The 4 T cell receptor beta chains below were found in one sample sequenced in a study of HIV-infected patients and healthy controls. Whole blood was used without fractionation, so all unsorted peripheral T cells were included. cDNA was made from about 500 ng RNA using alpha and beta constant primers. Using multiplexing indices, alpha and beta chain libraries were generated apart by chain-specific third strand synthesis. TCRdb fed the 5' RACE reads into MiXCR, producing one record per CDR3 protein. This table has about 12,000 distinct CDR3 sequences, under 6.5% appearing once. Input material: blood. All receptors come from an adult in good health.

This clonotype was observed many times. At one end the junction does not follow the germline gene, possibly because of a read error. The chain combines TRBV7-9 with TRBJ2-3, with a tentative D call TRBD2 (6 bases). Germline V gene lookup returns CDR1 SEHNR and CDR2 FQNEAQ (reference sequence). The CDR3 is 13 amino acids. CDR3 amino acids: CARRTGDGDTQYF. The CDR3 DNA sequence: TGTGCCCGCAGGACGGGGGATGGAGATACGCAGTATTTT.

This clonotype was seen ten or more times. The V and J genes are TRBV10-3 and TRBJ2-4; weak D call: TRBD2 (6 bases). CDR1 is ENHRY and CDR2 is SYGVKD in the germline V gene. This CDR3 has 13 amino acids. V dropped 2 bases and J dropped 7 bases, with 9 bases sitting between them. As DNA, the CDR3 is TGTGCCATCAGTGAGGGAGGGAGCAACATTCAGTACTTC. Amino acid sequence: CAISEGGSNIQYF.

This clonotype was observed at least ten times. CDR3 sequence (DNA): TGTGCCAGCAGCTTACTAGCGGGGGGGTACGAGCAGTACTTC. Encoded protein: CASSLLAGGYEQYF. V is TRBV7-2 and J is TRBJ2-7, with 12 bases that match TRBD2. With 2 bases clipped from V and 4 bases from J, the junction kept 0 bases outside the gene matches. Germline-derived CDR1 and CDR2 are SGHTA and FQGNSA. CDR3 length: 14 amino acids.

Many counts were recorded for this clonotype. At one end, the junction sequence differs from germline, possibly due to a read error. The chain couples TRBV6-5 to TRBJ2-3; TRBD2 matches at 10 bases. The CDR3 is 12 residues long. Germline CDR1 MNHEY, CDR2 SVGAGI. CDR3 sequence (DNA): TGTGCCAGCAGCCCCCCTAGCGGGGGTTTCCATTTT. Translating it yields CASSPPSGGFHF.